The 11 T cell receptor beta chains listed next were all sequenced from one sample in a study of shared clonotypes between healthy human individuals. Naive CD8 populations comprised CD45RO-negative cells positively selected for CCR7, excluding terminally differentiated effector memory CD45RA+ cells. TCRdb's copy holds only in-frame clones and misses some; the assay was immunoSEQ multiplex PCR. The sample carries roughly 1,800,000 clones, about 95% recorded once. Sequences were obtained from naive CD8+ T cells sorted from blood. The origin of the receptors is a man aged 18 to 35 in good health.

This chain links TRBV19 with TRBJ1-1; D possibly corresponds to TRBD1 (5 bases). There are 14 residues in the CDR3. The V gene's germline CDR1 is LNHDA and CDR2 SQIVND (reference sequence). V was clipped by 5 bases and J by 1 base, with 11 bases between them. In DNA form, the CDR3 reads TGTGCCAGTAGTGCCGGGACGGGGAACACTGAAGCTTTCTTT. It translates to CASSAGTGNTEAFF.

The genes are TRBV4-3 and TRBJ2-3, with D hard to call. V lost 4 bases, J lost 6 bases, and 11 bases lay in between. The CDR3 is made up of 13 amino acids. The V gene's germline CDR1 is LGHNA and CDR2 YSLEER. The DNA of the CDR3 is TGCGCCAGCAGCCCAGACCCCGCGGATACGCAGTATTTT. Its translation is CASSPDPADTQYF.

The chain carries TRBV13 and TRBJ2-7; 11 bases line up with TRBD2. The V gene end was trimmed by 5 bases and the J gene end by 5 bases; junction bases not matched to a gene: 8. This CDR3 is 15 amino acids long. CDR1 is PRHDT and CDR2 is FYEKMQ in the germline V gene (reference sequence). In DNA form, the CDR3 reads TGTGCCAGCAGCCCGATAGCGGGAGGGCCCAACGAGCAGTACTTC. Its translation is CASSPIAGGPNEQYF.

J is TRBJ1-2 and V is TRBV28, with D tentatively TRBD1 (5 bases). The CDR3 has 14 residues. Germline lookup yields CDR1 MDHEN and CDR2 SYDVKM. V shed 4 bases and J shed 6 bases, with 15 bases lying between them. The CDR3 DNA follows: TGTGCCAGCAGTTCCGCCGGGGCATACCATGGCTACACCTTC. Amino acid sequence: CASSSAGAYHGYTF.

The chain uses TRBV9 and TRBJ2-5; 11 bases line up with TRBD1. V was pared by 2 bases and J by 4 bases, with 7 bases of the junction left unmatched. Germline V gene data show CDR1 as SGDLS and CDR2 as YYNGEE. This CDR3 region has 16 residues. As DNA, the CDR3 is TGTGCCAGCAGCGTCACTGGACAGGGGGCGGGAGAGACCCAGTACTTC. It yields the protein CASSVTGQGAGETQYF.

CDR3 bases: TGCGCCAGCAGCTGGATTACCGGGACAGGGGACGAGCAGTACTTC. It is translated as CASSWITGTGDEQYF. V gene TRBV5-1 combines with J gene TRBJ2-7; 10 bases map to TRBD1. This CDR3 region has 15 residues. Germline V gene sequence: CDR1 SGHRS, CDR2 YFSETQ. Germline trimming cut 3 bases from V and 5 bases from J; bases unmatched to any gene: 8.

The CDR3 reads CAWTSGYNEQFF. The CDR3 DNA is TGTGCCTGGACTAGCGGCTACAATGAGCAGTTCTTC. The chain combines TRBV30 with TRBJ2-1, with 7 bases fitting TRBD2. J was trimmed by 3 bases and V by 4 bases; bases with no gene match: 0. This CDR3 comprises 12 residues. CDR1 and CDR2 (germline): GTSNPN, SVGIG (reference sequence).

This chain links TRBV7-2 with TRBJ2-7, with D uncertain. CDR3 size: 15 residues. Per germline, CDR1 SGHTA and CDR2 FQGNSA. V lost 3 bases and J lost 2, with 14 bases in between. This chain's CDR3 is CASSFLGNPTYEQYF. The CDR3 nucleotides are TGTGCCAGCAGCTTCCTGGGAAATCCCACCTACGAGCAGTACTTC.

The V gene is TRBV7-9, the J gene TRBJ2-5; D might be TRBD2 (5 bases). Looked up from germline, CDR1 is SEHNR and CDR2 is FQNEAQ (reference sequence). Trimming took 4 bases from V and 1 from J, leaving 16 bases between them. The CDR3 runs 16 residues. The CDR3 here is CASSSPRTGSQETQYF. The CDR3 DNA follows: TGTGCCAGCAGCTCCCCCAGGACGGGAAGCCAAGAGACCCAGTACTTC.

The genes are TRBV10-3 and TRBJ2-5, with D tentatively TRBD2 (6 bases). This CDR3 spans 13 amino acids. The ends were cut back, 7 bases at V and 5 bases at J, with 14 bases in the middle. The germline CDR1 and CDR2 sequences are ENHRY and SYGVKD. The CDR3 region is CAITKTSGETQYF. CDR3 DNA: TGTGCCATCACCAAGACTAGTGGGGAGACCCAGTACTTC.

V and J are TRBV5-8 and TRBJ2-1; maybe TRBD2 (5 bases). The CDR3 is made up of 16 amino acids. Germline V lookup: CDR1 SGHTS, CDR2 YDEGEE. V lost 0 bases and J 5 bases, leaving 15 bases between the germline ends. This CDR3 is CASSLVWLEGHNEQFF. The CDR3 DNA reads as TGTGCCAGCAGCTTGGTTTGGCTAGAGGGCCACAATGAGCAGTTCTTC.